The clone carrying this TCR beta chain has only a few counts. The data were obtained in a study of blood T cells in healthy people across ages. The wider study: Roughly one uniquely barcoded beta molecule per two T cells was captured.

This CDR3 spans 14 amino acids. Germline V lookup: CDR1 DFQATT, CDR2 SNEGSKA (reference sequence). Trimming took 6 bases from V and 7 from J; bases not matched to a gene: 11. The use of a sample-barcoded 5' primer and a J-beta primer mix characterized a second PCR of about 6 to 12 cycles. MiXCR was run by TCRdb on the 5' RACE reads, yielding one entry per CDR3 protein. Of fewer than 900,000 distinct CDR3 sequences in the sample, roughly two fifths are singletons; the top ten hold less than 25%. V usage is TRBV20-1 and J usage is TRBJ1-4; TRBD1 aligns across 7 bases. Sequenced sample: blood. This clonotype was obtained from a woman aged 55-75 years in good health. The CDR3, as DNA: TGCAGTGCGCTTCGACAGGGTGGCGGTGAAAAACTGTTTTTT. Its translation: CSALRQGGGEKLFF.